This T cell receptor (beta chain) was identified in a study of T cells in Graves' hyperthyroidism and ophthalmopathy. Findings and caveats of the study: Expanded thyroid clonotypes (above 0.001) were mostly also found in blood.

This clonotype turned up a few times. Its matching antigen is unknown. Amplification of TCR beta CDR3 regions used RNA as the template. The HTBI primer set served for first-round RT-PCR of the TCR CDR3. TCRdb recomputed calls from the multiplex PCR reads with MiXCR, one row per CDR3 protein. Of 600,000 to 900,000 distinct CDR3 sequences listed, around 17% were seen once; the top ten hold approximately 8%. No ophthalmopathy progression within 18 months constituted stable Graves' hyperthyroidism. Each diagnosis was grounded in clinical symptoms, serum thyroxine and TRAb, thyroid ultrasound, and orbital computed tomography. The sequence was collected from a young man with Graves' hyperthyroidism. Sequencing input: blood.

CDR3 loop: CASSLERELQETQYF. The CDR3 DNA reads TGTGCCAGCAGCTTAGAGCGGGAACTCCAAGAGACCCAGTACTTC. The V and J genes are TRBV5-6 and TRBJ2-5; TRBD2 agrees at 7 bases. The V gene's germline CDR1 is SGHDT and CDR2 YYEEEE. Germline trimming cut 2 bases from V and 1 base from J; bases unmatched to any gene: 5. The CDR3 spans 15 residues.